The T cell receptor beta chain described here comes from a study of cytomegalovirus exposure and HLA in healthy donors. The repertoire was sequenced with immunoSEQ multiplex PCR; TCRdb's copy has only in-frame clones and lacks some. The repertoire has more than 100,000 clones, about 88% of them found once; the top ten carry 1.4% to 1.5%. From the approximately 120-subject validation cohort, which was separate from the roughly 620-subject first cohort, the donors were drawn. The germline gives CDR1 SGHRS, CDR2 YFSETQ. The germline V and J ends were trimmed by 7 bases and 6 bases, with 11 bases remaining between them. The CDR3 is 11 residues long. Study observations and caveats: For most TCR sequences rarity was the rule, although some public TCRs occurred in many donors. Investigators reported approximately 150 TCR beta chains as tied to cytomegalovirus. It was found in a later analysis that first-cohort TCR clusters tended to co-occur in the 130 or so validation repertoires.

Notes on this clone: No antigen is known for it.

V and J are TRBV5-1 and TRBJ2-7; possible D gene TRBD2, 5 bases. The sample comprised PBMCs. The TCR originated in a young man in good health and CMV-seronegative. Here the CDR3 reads CASRSRGEQYF. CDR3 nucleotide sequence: TGCGCCAGCCGGAGCCGGGGCGAGCAGTACTTC. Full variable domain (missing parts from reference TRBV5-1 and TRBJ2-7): KAGVTQTPRYLIKTRGQQVTLSCSPISGHRSVSWYQQTPGQGLQFLFEYFSETQRNKGNFPGRFSGRQFSNSRSEMNVSTLELGDSALYLCASRSRGEQYFGPGTRLTVT.